The sequence of this T cell receptor (beta chain) was determined in a study of blood T cell repertoires in COVID-19. Study overall: COVID-19 samples, acute and convalescent, were from the United States, Italy and Spain. Sources were T cells, B-cell-depleted T cells, or PBMCs; the material itself was cDNA or gDNA.

Germline CDR1 reads SGHRS; CDR2 reads YFSETQ. V shed 4 bases and J shed 0 bases, with 15 bases lying between them. CDR3 length: 16 amino acids. The authors' processing: Estimation of nucleated cell counts relied on the amplification of reference gene primers. Here immunoSEQ multiplex PCR was the method, and the copy in TCRdb shows in-frame clones only, minus some. That table is the source of V, J and clone size, and D and trimming were worked out from the DNA. The table records 120,000 to 150,000 clones, about four fifths of them present only once. Sequencing was done on a sample of peripheral blood. The origin of this receptor is a human donor with acute or convalescent COVID-19. The donor label of this sample is uncertain. The V and J genes are TRBV5-1 and TRBJ2-3; D gene uncertain. CDR3 in amino acids: CASSHLSRKSTDTQYF. CDR3 nucleotide sequence: TGCGCCAGCAGCCATCTTTCTAGAAAGAGCACAGATACGCAGTATTTT.